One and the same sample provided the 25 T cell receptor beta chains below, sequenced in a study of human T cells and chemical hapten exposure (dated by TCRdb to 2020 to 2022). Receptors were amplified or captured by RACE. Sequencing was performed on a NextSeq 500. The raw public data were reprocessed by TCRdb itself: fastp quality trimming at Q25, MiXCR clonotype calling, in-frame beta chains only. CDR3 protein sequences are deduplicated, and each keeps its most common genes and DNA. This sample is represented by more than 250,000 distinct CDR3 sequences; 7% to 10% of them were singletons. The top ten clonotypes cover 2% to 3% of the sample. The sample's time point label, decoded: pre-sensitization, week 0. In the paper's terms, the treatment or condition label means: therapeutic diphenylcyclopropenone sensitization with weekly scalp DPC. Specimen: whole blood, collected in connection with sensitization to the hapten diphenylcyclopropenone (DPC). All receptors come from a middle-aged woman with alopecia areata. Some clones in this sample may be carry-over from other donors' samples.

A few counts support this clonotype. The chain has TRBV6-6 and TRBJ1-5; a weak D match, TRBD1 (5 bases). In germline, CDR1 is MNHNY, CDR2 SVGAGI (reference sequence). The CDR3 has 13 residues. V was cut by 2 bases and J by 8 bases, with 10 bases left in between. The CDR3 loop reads CASSYGQWEPQHF. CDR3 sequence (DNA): TGTGCCAGCAGTTACGGACAATGGGAGCCCCAGCATTTT.

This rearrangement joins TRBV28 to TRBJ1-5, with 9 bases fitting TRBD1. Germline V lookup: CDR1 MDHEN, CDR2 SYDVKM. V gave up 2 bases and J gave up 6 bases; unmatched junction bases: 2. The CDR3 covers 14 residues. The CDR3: CASSLRDRAQPQHF. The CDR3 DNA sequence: TGTGCCAGCAGTTTAAGGGACAGGGCTCAGCCCCAGCATTTT.

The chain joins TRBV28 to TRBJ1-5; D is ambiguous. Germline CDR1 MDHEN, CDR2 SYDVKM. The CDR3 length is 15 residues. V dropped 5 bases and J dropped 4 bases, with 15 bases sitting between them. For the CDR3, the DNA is TGTGCCAGCAGTCCGATGGGCCAAGGGAATCAGCCCCAGCATTTT. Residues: CASSPMGQGNQPQHF.

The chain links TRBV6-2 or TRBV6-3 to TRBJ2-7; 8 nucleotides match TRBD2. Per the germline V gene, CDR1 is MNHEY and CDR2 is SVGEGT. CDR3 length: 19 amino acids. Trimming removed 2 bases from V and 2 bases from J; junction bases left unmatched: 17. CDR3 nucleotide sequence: TGTGCCAGCAGTTACCCCTCAGTCGGGAGGGTAGGTCGGGCCTACGAGCAGTACTTC. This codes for CASSYPSVGRVGRAYEQYF.

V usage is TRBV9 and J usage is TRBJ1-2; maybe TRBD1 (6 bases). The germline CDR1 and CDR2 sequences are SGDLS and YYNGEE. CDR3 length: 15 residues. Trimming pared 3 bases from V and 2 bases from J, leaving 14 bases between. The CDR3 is CASSEGPTGNYGYTF. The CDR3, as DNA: TGTGCCAGCAGCGAGGGGCCCACAGGGAACTATGGCTACACCTTC.

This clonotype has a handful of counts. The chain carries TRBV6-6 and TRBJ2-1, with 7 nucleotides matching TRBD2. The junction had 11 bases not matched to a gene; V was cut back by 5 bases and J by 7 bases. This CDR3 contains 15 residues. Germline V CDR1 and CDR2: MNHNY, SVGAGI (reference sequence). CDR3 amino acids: CASSEPGTTGNEQFF. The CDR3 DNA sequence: TGTGCCAGCAGTGAACCCGGGACTACGGGGAATGAGCAGTTCTTC.

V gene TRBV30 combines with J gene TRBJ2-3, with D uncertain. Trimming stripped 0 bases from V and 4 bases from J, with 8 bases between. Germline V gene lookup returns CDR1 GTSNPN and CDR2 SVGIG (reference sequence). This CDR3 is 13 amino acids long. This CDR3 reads CAWSVDGSDTQYF. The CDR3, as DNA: TGTGCCTGGAGTGTTGATGGATCAGATACGCAGTATTTT.

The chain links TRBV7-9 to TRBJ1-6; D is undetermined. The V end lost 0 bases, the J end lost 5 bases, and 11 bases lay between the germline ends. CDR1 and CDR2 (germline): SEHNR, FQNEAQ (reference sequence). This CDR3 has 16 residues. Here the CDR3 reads CASSLAIGLNNSPLHF. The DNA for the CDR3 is TGTGCCAGCAGCTTAGCTATCGGGCTTAATAATTCACCCCTCCACTTT.

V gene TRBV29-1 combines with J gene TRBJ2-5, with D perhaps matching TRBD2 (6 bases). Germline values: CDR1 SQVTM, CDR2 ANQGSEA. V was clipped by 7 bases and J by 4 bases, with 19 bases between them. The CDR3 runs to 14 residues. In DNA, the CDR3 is TGCAGCGCAATTAGCGGACCCACGGGAGAGACCCAGTACTTC. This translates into CSAISGPTGETQYF.

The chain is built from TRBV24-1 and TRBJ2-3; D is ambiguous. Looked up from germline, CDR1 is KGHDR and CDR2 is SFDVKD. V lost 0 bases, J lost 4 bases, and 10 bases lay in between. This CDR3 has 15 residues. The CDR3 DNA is TGTGCCACCAGTGATTTGACTACGCCGGCAGATACGCAGTATTTT. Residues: CATSDLTTPADTQYF.

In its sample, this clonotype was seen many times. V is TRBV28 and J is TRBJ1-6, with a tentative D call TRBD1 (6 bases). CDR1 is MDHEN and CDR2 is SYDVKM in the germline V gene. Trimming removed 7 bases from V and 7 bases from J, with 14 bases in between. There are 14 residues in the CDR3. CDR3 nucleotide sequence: TGTGCCAGCACTCCGGGGGCGCAGAATTCACCCCTCCACTTT. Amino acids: CASTPGAQNSPLHF.

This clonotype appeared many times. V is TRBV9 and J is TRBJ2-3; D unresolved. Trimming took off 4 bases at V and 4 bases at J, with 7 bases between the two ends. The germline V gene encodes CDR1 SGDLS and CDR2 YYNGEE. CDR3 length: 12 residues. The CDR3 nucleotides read TGTGCCAGCAGCATGACGTCAGATACGCAGTATTTT. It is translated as CASSMTSDTQYF.

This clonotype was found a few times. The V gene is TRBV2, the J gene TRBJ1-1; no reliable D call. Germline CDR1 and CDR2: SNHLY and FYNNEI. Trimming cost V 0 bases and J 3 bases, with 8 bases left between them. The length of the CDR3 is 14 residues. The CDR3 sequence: CASSEAGVYTEAFF. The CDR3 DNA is TGTGCCAGCAGTGAAGCGGGCGTCTACACTGAAGCTTTCTTT.

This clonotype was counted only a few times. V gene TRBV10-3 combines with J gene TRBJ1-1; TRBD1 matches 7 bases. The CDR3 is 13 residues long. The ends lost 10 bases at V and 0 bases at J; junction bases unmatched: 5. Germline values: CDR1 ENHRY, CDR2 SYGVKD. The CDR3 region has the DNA TGTGCCAACAAGGGACAGATGAACACTGAAGCTTTCTTT. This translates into CANKGQMNTEAFF.

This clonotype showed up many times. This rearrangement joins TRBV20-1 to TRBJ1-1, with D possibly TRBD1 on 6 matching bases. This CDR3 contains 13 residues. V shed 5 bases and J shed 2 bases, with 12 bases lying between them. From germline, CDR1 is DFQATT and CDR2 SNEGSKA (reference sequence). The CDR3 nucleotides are TGCAGTGCTCTGACAGGCCCAAACACTGAAGCTTTCTTT. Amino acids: CSALTGPNTEAFF.

The CDR3 loop is CASGTGDTGELFF. The CDR3 DNA is TGTGCCAGCGGGACAGGGGACACCGGGGAGCTGTTTTTT. V and J are TRBV6-2 or TRBV6-3 and TRBJ2-2, with 10 bases that match TRBD1. This CDR3 comprises 13 residues. The germline CDR1 and CDR2 sequences are MNHEY and SVGEGT. With 8 bases clipped from V and 3 bases from J, the junction kept 0 bases outside the gene matches.

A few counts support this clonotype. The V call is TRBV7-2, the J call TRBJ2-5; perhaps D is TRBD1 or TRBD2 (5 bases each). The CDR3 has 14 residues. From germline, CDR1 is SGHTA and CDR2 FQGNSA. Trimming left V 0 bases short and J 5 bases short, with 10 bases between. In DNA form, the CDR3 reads TGTGCCAGCAGCTTAGCGGGGGTAGCGGAGACCCAGTACTTC. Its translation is CASSLAGVAETQYF.

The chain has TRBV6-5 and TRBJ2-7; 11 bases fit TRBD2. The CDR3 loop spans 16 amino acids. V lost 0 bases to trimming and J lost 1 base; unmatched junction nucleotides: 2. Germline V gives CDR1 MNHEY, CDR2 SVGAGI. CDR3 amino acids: CASSYSASGRSYEQYF. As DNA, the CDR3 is TGTGCCAGCAGTTACTCCGCTAGCGGGAGGTCCTACGAGCAGTACTTC.

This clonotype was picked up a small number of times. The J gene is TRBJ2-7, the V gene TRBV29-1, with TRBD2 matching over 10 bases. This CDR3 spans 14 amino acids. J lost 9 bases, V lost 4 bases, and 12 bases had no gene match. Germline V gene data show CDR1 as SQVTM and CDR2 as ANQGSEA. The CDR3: CSVGGQREGPGQYF. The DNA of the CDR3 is TGCAGCGTTGGAGGCCAGCGGGAGGGCCCCGGGCAGTACTTC.

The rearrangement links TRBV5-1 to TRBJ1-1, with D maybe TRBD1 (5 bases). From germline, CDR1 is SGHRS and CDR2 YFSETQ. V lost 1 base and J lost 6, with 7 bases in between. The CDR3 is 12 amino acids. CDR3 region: CASSLTGAEAFF. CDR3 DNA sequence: TGCGCCAGCAGCTTGACGGGGGCTGAAGCTTTCTTT.

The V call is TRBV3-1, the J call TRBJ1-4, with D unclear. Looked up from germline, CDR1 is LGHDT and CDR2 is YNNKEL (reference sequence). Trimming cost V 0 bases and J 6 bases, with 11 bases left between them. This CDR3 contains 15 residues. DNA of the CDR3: TGTGCCAGCAGCCAAGATTGGGGTTTGGATGAAAAACTGTTTTTT. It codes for CASSQDWGLDEKLFF.

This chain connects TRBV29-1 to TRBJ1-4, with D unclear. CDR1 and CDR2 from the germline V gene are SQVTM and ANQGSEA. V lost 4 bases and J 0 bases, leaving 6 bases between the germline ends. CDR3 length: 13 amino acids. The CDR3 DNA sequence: TGCAGCGTTGGAGACGCAACTAATGAAAAACTGTTTTTT. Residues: CSVGDATNEKLFF.

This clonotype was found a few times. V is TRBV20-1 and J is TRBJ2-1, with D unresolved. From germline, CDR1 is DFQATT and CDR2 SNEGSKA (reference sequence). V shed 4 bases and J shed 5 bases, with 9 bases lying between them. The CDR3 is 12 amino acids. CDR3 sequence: CSANRLNNEQFF. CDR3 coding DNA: TGCAGTGCTAATCGACTTAACAATGAGCAGTTCTTC.

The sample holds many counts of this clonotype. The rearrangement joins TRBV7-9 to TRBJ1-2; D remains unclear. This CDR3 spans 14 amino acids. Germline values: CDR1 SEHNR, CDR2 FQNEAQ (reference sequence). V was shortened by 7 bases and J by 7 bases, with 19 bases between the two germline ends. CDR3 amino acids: CASTPFREGAGYTF. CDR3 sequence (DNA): TGTGCCAGCACCCCCTTTAGGGAAGGTGCTGGCTACACCTTC.

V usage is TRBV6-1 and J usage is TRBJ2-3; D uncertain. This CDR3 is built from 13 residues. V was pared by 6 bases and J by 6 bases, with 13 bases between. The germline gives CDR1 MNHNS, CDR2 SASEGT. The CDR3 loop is CASRTWGTDTQYF. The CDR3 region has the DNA TGTGCCAGCAGGACTTGGGGTACCGATACGCAGTATTTT.